This T cell receptor beta chain stems from a study of technical replicates of blood from four donors. CDR1 MDHEN and CDR2 SYDVKM come from the germline V gene. The V segment lost 7 bases and the J segment 3 bases; nucleotides outside the gene matches: 10. CDR3 length: 16 amino acids. The data were produced by immunoSEQ multiplex PCR, yet TCRdb's version contains in-frame clones alone and is incomplete. The data contain about 76,000 clones, 94% of them singletons. The J gene is TRBJ1-5, the V gene TRBV28, with 9 positions matching TRBD1. Sequenced sample: T cells isolated from PBMCs. This TCR was sampled from a human donor in good health. The CDR3 reads CASTHRQGVFNQPQHF. The CDR3 DNA follows: TGTGCCAGCACCCACCGACAGGGGGTCTTCAATCAGCCCCAGCATTTT. Variable domain in full (rest from reference TRBV28 and TRBJ1-5): DVKVTQSSRYLVKRTGEKVFLECVQDMDHENMFWYRQDPGLGLRLIYFSYDVKMKEKGDIPEGYSVSREKKERFSLILESASTNQTSMYLCASTHRQGVFNQPQHFGDGTRLSIL.